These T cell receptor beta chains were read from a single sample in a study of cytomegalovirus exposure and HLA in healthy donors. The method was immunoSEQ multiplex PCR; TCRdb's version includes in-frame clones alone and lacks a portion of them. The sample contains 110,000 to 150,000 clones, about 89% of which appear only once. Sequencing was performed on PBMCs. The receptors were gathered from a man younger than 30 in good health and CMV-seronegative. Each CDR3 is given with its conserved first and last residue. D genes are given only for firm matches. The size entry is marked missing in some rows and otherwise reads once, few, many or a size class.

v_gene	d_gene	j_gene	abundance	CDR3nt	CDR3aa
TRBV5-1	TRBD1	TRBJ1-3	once	TGCGCCAGCAGCTTGGAGGGACAGGGAGAAGCCATATATTTT	CASSLEGQGEAIYF
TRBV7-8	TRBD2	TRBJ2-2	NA	TGTGCCAGCAGCGCCCTAGCGGGAGTCACCGGGGAGCTGTTTTTT	CASSALAGVTGELFF
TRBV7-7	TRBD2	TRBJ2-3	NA	TGTGCCAGCAGCTTAGGGACTAGCGGGAGGTCGGATACGCAGTATTTT	CASSLGTSGRSDTQYF
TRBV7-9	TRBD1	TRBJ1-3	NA	TGTGCCAGCAGCTCGATCGACAGGGGTGGAAACACCATATATTTT	CASSSIDRGGNTIYF
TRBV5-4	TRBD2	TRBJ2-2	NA	TGTGCCAGCAGCTTGCGGGGGGAGAACACCGGGGAGCTGTTTTTT	CASSLRGENTGELFF
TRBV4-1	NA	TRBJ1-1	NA	TGCGCCAGCAGCCAAAGTCGTGCCGTTCGGGGGAACACTGAAGCTTTCTTT	CASSQSRAVRGNTEAFF
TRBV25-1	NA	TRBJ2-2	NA	TGTGCCAGCAGTGAAAGCCGGAAAATAGGGGCCGGGGAGCTGTTTTTT	CASSESRKIGAGELFF
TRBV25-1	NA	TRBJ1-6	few	TGTGCCAGCAGTGAAGGCCCCCTACCCCTCCACTTT	CASSEGPLPLHF
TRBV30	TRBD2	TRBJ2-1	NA	TGTGCCTGGAGAGCGGGGGCCCTTACCCATGAGCAGTTCTTC	CAWRAGALTHEQFF
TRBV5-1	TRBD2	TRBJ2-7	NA	TGCGCCAGCAGCTTGGAGGCTAGCGGGCCCTGGGAGCAGTACTTC	CASSLEASGPWEQYF
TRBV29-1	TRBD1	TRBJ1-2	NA	TGCAGCGTTGGGGACAGGGGAAACTATGGCTACACCTTC	CSVGDRGNYGYTF
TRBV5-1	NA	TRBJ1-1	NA	TGCGCCAGCAGCTTGGCCTCAGGGAACACTGAAGCTTTCTTT	CASSLASGNTEAFF
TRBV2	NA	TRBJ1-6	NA	TGTGCCAGCAGTCGTAGCTCCTATAATTCACCCCTCCACTTT	CASSRSSYNSPLHF
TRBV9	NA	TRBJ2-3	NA	TGTGCCAGCAGCGTAGCTACTATCACAGATACGCAGTATTTT	CASSVATITDTQYF
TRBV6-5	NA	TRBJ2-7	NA	TGTGCCAGCAGTCGCGACAGGTGGAGCTCCTACGAGCAGTACTTC	CASSRDRWSSYEQYF
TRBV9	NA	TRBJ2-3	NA	TGTGCCAGCAGCGTAGGTAGTAGCGCGGGCACAGATACGCAGTATTTT	CASSVGSSAGTDTQYF
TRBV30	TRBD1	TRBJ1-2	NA	TGTGCCTGGAGTGTACGCAGGGGGAACTATGGCTACACCTTC	CAWSVRRGNYGYTF
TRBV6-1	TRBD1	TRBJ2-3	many	TGTGCCAGCAGTGAAGGACAGGGGGCCACAGATACGCAGTATTTT	CASSEGQGATDTQYF
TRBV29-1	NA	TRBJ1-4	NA	TGCAGCGTGGTCGTTGGGGCAGCAAATGAAAAACTGTTTTTT	CSVVVGAANEKLFF
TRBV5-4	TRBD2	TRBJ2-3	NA	TGTGCCAGCAGCTTCAGACTAGCGGGCGACACAGATACGCAGTATTTT	CASSFRLAGDTDTQYF
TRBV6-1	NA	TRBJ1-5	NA	TGTGCCAGCAGTGAAGTTGAAGGGGTTGGACAGCCCCAGCATTTT	CASSEVEGVGQPQHF
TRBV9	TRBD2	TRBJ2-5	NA	TGTGCCAGCAGCGTAGGGAAAGCGGGAGGAGAGACCCAGTACTTC	CASSVGKAGGETQYF